A selection of T cell receptor beta chains follows, all from one sample in a study of blood T cell repertoires in COVID-19. Assay used: immunoSEQ multiplex PCR; TCRdb lists only in-frame clones, some missing. This sample yields roughly 200,000 clones, of which 86% are seen a single time; around 6% belongs to the top ten. The sequencing sample was made of PBMCs or T cells enriched from blood (not recorded which). All receptors derive from a man in his forties or fifties with acute COVID-19. CDR3s include the opening cysteine and the closing phenylalanine or tryptophan. Fields, in order: D gene, clone size, V gene, J gene, CDR3 protein, CDR3 DNA. The D gene is left open where the match is weak. Clone size is stated in some rows and not others, as once, few, many or a class when expanded.

>TRBD2|NA|TRBV18|TRBJ2-4
CASSPGAGAGGSKNIQYF
TGTGCCAGCTCACCAGGGGCGGGAGCTGGAGGGTCCAAAAACATTCAGTACTTC
>TRBD1|NA|TRBV2|TRBJ1-5
CASGDRSNQPQHF
TGTGCCAGCGGGGACAGAAGCAATCAGCCCCAGCATTTT
>NA|NA|TRBV28|TRBJ2-7
CATAAAIDYEQYF
TGTGCCACCGCTGCCGCTATTGACTACGAGCAGTACTTC
>NA|NA|TRBV27|TRBJ1-5
CASSYRRGEYSNQPQHF
TGTGCCAGCAGTTACCGCCGGGGGGAATATAGCAATCAGCCCCAGCATTTT
>NA|NA|TRBV4-1|TRBJ2-2
CASSQDNRRLNTGELFF
TGCGCCAGCAGCCAAGATAATAGGCGGCTGAACACCGGGGAGCTGTTTTTT
>NA|NA|TRBV28|TRBJ2-7
CASSHGEQYF
TGTGCCAGCAGCCACGGGGAGCAGTACTTC
>TRBD1|NA|TRBV5-1|TRBJ2-7
CASSVDRAYEQYF
TGCGCCAGCAGCGTCGACAGGGCCTACGAGCAGTACTTC
>NA|NA|TRBV5-4|TRBJ2-5
CASTTQGPGETQYF
TGTGCCAGCACCACACAGGGACCAGGAGAGACCCAGTACTTC
>NA|NA|TRBV7-2|TRBJ2-1
CASSPGEIPFF
TGTGCCAGCAGCCCAGGGGAGATACCGTTCTTC
>NA|NA|TRBV7-9|TRBJ2-1
CASSARDLVYEQFF
TGTGCCAGCAGCGCCCGGGACTTAGTATATGAGCAGTTCTTC
>NA|NA|TRBV21-1|TRBJ2-7
CASTLTPYRGNEQYF
TGTGCCAGCACCCTAACACCCTACCGAGGCAACGAGCAGTACTTC
>NA|NA|TRBV19|TRBJ1-6
CASSSPDSSASPLHF
TGTGCCAGTAGTTCTCCGGACAGTTCGGCTTCACCCCTCCACTTT
>NA|NA|TRBV7-9|TRBJ2-1
CASSLTAYNEQFF
TGTGCCAGCAGCTTGACAGCCTACAATGAGCAGTTCTTC
>NA|NA|TRBV18|TRBJ1-1
CASSPRTENTEAFF
TGTGCCAGCTCACCCAGGACAGAAAACACTGAAGCTTTCTTT
>TRBD1|few|TRBV27|TRBJ1-5
CASGVDRVGQPQHF
TGTGCCAGCGGGGTGGACAGGGTTGGACAGCCCCAGCATTTT
>NA|NA|TRBV29-1|TRBJ1-2
CSVKSNYGYTF
TGCAGCGTTAAGAGTAACTATGGCTACACCTTC